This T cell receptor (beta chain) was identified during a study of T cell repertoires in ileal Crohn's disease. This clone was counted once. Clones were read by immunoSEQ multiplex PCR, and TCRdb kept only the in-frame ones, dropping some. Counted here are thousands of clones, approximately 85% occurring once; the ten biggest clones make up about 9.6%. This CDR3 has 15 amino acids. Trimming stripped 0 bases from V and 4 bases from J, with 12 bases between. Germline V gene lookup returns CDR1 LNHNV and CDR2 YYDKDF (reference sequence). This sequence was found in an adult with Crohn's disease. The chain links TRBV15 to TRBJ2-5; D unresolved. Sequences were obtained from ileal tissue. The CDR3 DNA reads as TGTGCCACCAGCAGAGATCTGGGCGTAGGAGAGACCCAGTACTTC. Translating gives CATSRDLGVGETQYF.